This passage covers 27 T cell receptor beta chains from one sample sequenced in a study of identical twins. TCRdb redid the calling of the 5' RACE reads with MiXCR, one entry per CDR3 protein. The table includes about 150,000 distinct CDR3 sequences, under 4.5% detected once. The sequenced sample consisted of memory T cells sorted from blood. The receptors were gathered from a man aged 18 to 30 in good health.

The chain combines TRBV7-8 with TRBJ1-5, with D tentatively TRBD1 (5 bases). Trimming took off 0 bases at V and 7 bases at J, with 16 bases between the two ends. The CDR3 spans 16 residues. Germline-derived CDR1 and CDR2 are SGHVS and FQNEAQ. For the CDR3, the DNA is TGTGCCAGCAGCTTAGCGGGGGGTCAGTGGGGGCAGCCCCAGCATTTT. This translates into CASSLAGGQWGQPQHF.

This clonotype was detected ten times or more. The chain recombines TRBV24-1 with TRBJ2-1, with D unresolved. The CDR3 runs 12 residues. Germline assignment: CDR1 KGHDR and CDR2 SFDVKD. The V gene lost 5 bases and the J gene lost 6 bases, with 7 bases spanning the gap. CDR3 sequence: CATSAISNEQFF. The DNA of the CDR3 is TGTGCCACCAGTGCTATTAGCAATGAGCAGTTCTTC.

The chain joins TRBV5-6 to TRBJ1-5, with D perhaps TRBD1 (5 bases). The germline CDR1 and CDR2 sequences are SGHDT and YYEEEE. The germline V and J ends were trimmed by 2 bases and 0 bases, with 12 bases remaining between them. This CDR3 has 16 amino acids. This chain's CDR3 is CASSFWGLNSNQPQHF. CDR3 nucleotide sequence: TGTGCCAGCAGCTTCTGGGGCCTCAATAGCAATCAGCCCCAGCATTTT.

The sample holds many counts of this clonotype. CDR3 nucleotide sequence: TGTGCCAGCAGTTTAGACTATGGCTACACCTTC. It encodes CASSLDYGYTF. The V call is TRBV28, the J call TRBJ1-2, with D hard to call. The V gene's germline CDR1 is MDHEN and CDR2 SYDVKM. The CDR3 contains 11 residues. The V gene lost 2 bases and the J gene lost 3 bases, with 1 base spanning the gap.

This clonotype was seen ten or more times. This chain joins TRBV3-1 and TRBJ1-3, with 7 positions matching TRBD1. The CDR3 is 16 amino acids. CDR1 and CDR2 (germline): LGHDT, YNNKEL (reference sequence). J gave up 0 bases and V 4 bases, and 6 bases lay outside the gene matches. CDR3 region: CASSRGQADSGNTIYF. In nucleotides, the CDR3 is TGTGCCAGCAGCCGAGGACAGGCAGACTCTGGAAACACCATATATTTT.

This clonotype has ten or more counts. The chain has TRBV7-8 and TRBJ2-5, with D perhaps TRBD2 (7 bases). V was pared by 0 bases and J by 3 bases, with 11 bases between. The germline CDR1 and CDR2 sequences are SGHVS and FQNEAQ. The CDR3 consists of 15 residues. Here the CDR3 DNA reads TGTGCCAGCAGCTTAGCTCGGGGGGCTAAAGAGACCCAGTACTTC. Translated: CASSLARGAKETQYF.

Only a few counts were recorded for this clonotype. V and J are TRBV5-6 and TRBJ1-6, with 8 nucleotides matching TRBD1. This CDR3 spans 16 amino acids. Germline CDR1 SGHDT, CDR2 YYEEEE. The trim removed 2 bases at V and 9 bases at J, leaving 10 bases unmatched. CDR3 nucleotides: TGTGCCAGCAGCTTCGACAGGGGCCGCTCTATTTCACCCCTCCACTTT. Its translation is CASSFDRGRSISPLHF.

This clonotype was recorded a few times. The DNA of the CDR3 is TGTGCCAGCAGTTCCACAGGGGGCAACTATGGCTACACCTTC. Protein: CASSSTGGNYGYTF. The chain couples TRBV12-3 or TRBV12-4 to TRBJ1-2; 9 nucleotides agree with TRBD1. V shed 4 bases and J 2 bases; nucleotides not matched to a gene: 2. The CDR3 extends over 14 amino acids.

This clonotype was observed many times. The V call is TRBV15, the J call TRBJ2-1, with TRBD2 matching 9 bases. The CDR3 contains 15 residues. The germline V gene has CDR1 LNHNV and CDR2 YYDKDF (reference sequence). The V segment lost 5 bases and the J segment 6 bases; nucleotides outside the gene matches: 8. The CDR3 sequence is CATSPRGGFGNEQFF. In DNA form, the CDR3 reads TGTGCCACCAGCCCGCGGGGGGGTTTTGGCAATGAGCAGTTCTTC.

In this sample, this clonotype turned up many times. This chain uses TRBV12-3 or TRBV12-4 with TRBJ2-2, with D tentatively TRBD1 (6 bases). V lost 5 bases to trimming and J lost 5 bases, with 9 bases between them. The CDR3 runs to 13 residues. The DNA of the CDR3 is TGTGCCAGCAGTCAAGGGGGTACCGGGGAGCTGTTTTTT. Encoded protein: CASSQGGTGELFF.

There are many counts of this clonotype. The rearrangement joins TRBV6-2 or TRBV6-3 to TRBJ2-4, with 7 bases lining up with TRBD2. The CDR3 length is 14 residues. Germline CDR1 is MNHEY and CDR2 is SVGEGT. The junction had 6 bases not matched to a gene; V was cut back by 4 bases and J by 6 bases. The CDR3 region has the DNA TGTGCCAGCAGTTTCGGGGGGAGCGGAAACATTCAGTACTTC. It codes for CASSFGGSGNIQYF.

Worth noting for this clonotype: A much larger clone is a single base away; this may be a read error. V and J are TRBV5-1 and TRBJ2-1; TRBD2 matches 8 bases. There are 15 residues in the CDR3. Per the germline V gene, CDR1 is SGHRS and CDR2 is YFSETQ. The CDR3, as DNA: TGCGCCAGAAGCTCAAGCGGGGGCTCCTACAATGAGCAGTTCTTC. Its translation: CARSSSGGSYNEQFF.

This clonotype was detected ten times or more. The rearrangement joins TRBV10-1 to TRBJ2-4; TRBD1 or TRBD2 may be the D gene (5 bases each). The CDR3 is 13 residues long. The germline gives CDR1 WNHNN, CDR2 SYGVQD (reference sequence). Trimming pared 5 bases from V and 5 bases from J, leaving 10 bases between. CDR3 bases: TGCGCCAGCAGTCTGAGGGGACAAAACATTCAGTACTTC. Its translation is CASSLRGQNIQYF.

This clonotype was counted at least ten times. A read error may produce the germline difference seen at one junction end. For the CDR3, the DNA is TGTGCCTGGAGTACAGGGGGACTAGCGGGAGACCTGCTCTTC. Amino acids: CAWSTGGLAGDLLF. The rearrangement uses TRBV30 and TRBJ2-1; 14 nucleotides match TRBD2. Germline CDR1 GTSNPN, CDR2 SVGIG (reference sequence). The CDR3 extends over 14 amino acids.

This clonotype was counted at least ten times. This chain joins TRBV7-2 and TRBJ1-2; the match to TRBD1 covers 9 bases. V dropped 4 bases and J dropped 8; count of bases not matched to a gene: 8. Germline CDR1 is SGHTA and CDR2 is FQGNSA. The CDR3 runs 14 residues. The CDR3 DNA reads TGTGCCAGCAGCTCCGGGACAGGGACGCGGGGCTACACCTTC. Encoded protein: CASSSGTGTRGYTF.

This clonotype showed up many times. The chain uses TRBV10-3 and TRBJ1-1; TRBD1 is a possible D gene (6 bases). V lost 10 bases and J lost 1, with 19 bases in between. The germline V gene encodes CDR1 ENHRY and CDR2 SYGVKD. This CDR3 spans 15 amino acids. CDR3: CATRGMTEPNTEAFF. Here the CDR3 DNA reads TGTGCCACCAGGGGAATGACGGAACCGAACACTGAAGCTTTCTTT.

This clonotype was counted many times. The chain joins TRBV11-1 to TRBJ2-1; the match to TRBD2 covers 11 bases. CDR3 length: 19 amino acids. CDR1 and CDR2 from the germline V gene are SGHAT and FQDESV (reference sequence). The V and J ends lost 2 bases and 0 bases, in that order; junction bases with no gene match: 9. CDR3 sequence: CASSLYSGRVSSSYNEQFF. CDR3 sequence (DNA): TGTGCCAGCAGCTTATATAGCGGGAGGGTTTCGAGCTCCTACAATGAGCAGTTCTTC.

Ten or more counts support this clonotype. The CDR3 loop is CSAPPGPRTTDTQYF. The CDR3 bases are TGCAGCGCCCCCCCGGGACCCCGGACGACAGATACGCAGTATTTT. The V and J genes are TRBV29-1 and TRBJ2-3; the D gene could be TRBD1 or TRBD2 (5 bases each). V was cut by 7 bases and J by 3 bases, with 20 bases left in between. Germline V lookup: CDR1 SQVTM, CDR2 ANQGSEA. The CDR3 runs to 15 residues.

V is TRBV10-3 and J is TRBJ1-4; TRBD1 is a possible D gene (6 bases). Trimming took off 6 bases at V and 2 bases at J, with 10 bases between the two ends. The CDR3 runs to 14 residues. Germline assignment: CDR1 ENHRY and CDR2 SYGVKD. CDR3 DNA: TGTGCCATCAGCGCGGACAGCACTAATGAAAAACTGTTTTTT. Its protein is CAISADSTNEKLFF.

This clonotype was found many times. This chain joins TRBV12-3 or TRBV12-4 and TRBJ1-1, with D hard to call. This CDR3 spans 14 amino acids. V shed 2 bases and J shed 1 base, with 8 bases lying between them. CDR3 nucleotides: TGTGCCAGCAGTTTACAGGCAGGGAACACTGAAGCTTTCTTT. Its translation: CASSLQAGNTEAFF.

The sample holds many counts of this clonotype. This chain links TRBV12-3 or TRBV12-4 with TRBJ1-1, with D uncertain. Trimming stripped 7 bases from V and 0 bases from J, with 12 bases between. The CDR3 contains 14 residues. CDR3 DNA sequence: TGTGCCAGCACTCTAGGAGGGATGAACACTGAAGCTTTCTTT. It is translated as CASTLGGMNTEAFF.

This chain links TRBV6-1 with TRBJ1-5, with 7 bases fitting TRBD1. The CDR3 loop spans 13 amino acids. Germline CDR1 is MNHNS and CDR2 is SASEGT. After removal of 2 bases from V and 11 bases from J, the junction contained 6 bases not matched to a gene. The DNA for the CDR3 is TGTGCCAGCAGTGAACAGGGGGTGGGCTCCCAGCATTTT. Protein sequence: CASSEQGVGSQHF.

This clonotype was detected ten times or more. The V and J genes are TRBV12-3 or TRBV12-4 and TRBJ2-3; D remains ambiguous. Trimming took 7 bases from V and 5 from J, leaving 13 bases between them. The CDR3 spans 13 residues. CDR3 in DNA: TGTGCCAGCACCGTGTCCGGCGGAGATACGCAGTATTTT. Translating gives CASTVSGGDTQYF.

This clonotype has at least ten counts. J is TRBJ2-3 and V is TRBV14, with a weak D call TRBD1 (5 bases). V was trimmed by 6 bases and J by 1 base, leaving 20 bases between them. The CDR3 loop spans 17 amino acids. Germline lookup yields CDR1 SGHDN and CDR2 FVKESK. The CDR3 is CASSIIRLQECTDTQYF. CDR3 DNA sequence: TGTGCCAGCAGTATTATTCGTTTACAGGAGTGCACAGATACGCAGTATTTT.

The sample holds many counts of this clonotype. This rearrangement joins TRBV7-9 to TRBJ1-1; D possibly corresponds to TRBD1 (6 bases). Trimming took 7 bases from V and 2 from J, leaving 14 bases between them. The V gene's germline CDR1 is SEHNR and CDR2 FQNEAQ (reference sequence). The length of the CDR3 is 14 residues. Written as DNA, the CDR3 is TGTGCCAGCAACAAAGGGGGGGATAACACTGAAGCTTTCTTT. It encodes CASNKGGDNTEAFF.

There are many counts of this clonotype. The CDR3: CASSQDRLAGGSRYNEQFF. The CDR3, as DNA: TGTGCCAGCAGCCAAGACAGACTAGCGGGAGGATCCCGTTACAATGAGCAGTTCTTC. V is TRBV3-1 and J is TRBJ2-1, with 13 bases identical to TRBD2. Germline V gene data show CDR1 as LGHDT and CDR2 as YNNKEL (reference sequence). CDR3 length equals 19 residues. J was trimmed by 4 bases and V by 0 bases; bases with no gene match: 9.

This clonotype has at least ten counts. This chain joins TRBV5-1 and TRBJ1-2, with D uncertain. The CDR3 totals 13 residues. V gave up 1 base and J gave up 0 bases, with 4 bases separating them. Germline CDR1 and CDR2: SGHRS and YFSETQ. The CDR3 region is CASSLTANYGYTF. CDR3 bases: TGCGCCAGCAGCTTGACGGCTAACTATGGCTACACCTTC.